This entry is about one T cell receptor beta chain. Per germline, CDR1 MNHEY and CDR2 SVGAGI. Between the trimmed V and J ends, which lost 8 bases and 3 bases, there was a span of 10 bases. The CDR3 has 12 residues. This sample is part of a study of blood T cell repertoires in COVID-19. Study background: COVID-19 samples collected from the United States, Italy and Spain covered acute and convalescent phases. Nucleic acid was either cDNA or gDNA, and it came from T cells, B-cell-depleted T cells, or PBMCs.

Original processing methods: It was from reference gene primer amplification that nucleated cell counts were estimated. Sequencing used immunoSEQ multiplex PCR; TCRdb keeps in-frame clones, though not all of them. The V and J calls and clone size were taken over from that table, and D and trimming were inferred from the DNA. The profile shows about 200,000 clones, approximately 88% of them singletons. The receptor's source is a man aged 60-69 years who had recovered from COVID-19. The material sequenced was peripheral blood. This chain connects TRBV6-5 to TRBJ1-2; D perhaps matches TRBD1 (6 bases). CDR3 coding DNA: TGTGCCAGCGGGGGGGGCGACTATGGCTACACCTTC. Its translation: CASGGGDYGYTF.